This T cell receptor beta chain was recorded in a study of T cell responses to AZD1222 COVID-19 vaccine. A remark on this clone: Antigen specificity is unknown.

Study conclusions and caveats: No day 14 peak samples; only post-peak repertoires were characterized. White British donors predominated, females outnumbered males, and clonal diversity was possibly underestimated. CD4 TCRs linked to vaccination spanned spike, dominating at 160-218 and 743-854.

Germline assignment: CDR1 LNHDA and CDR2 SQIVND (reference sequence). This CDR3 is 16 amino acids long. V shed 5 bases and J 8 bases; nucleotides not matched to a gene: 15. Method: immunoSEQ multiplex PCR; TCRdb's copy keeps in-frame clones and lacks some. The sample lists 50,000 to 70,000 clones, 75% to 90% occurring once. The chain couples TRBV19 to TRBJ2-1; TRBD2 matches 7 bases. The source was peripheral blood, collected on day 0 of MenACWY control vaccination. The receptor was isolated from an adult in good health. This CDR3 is CASSAPSGSRGYEQFF. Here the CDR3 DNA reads TGTGCCAGTAGTGCCCCTAGCGGCTCGCGGGGATATGAGCAGTTCTTC.